This T cell receptor (beta chain) was documented in a study of regulatory T cells in long-lasting Graves disease. Overall study results and limits: Persistent disease preferred TRBV28, TRBJ1-2 and TRBJ2-5.

Specified time point: persistent/refractory GD, antithyroid drugs over 5 years with positive TRAb. The authors made the TCR library using RNA they extracted from PBMCs. CDR3 length equals 16 residues. With 5 bases removed from V and 7 bases from J, the gap between germline ends came to 18 bases. Germline values: CDR1 LNHDA, CDR2 SQIVND (reference sequence). HTBI primers from iRepertoire and Arm-PCR of CDR3 regions yielded the TCR beta libraries. Each CDR3 protein is one row after TCRdb ran MiXCR on the multiplex PCR reads. The sample lists hundreds of thousands of distinct CDR3 sequences, 20% to 25% occurring once. With regard to this clonotype: Antigen: not known.

The specimen was peripheral blood mononuclear cells (PBMCs), collected when the disease was refractory, from a patient treated with antithyroid drugs. This chain uses TRBV19 with TRBJ1-6; no firm D call. This clonotype originated in a female donor with Graves disease. The CDR3: CASSLKWQDRNSPLHF. The CDR3 nucleotides are TGTGCCAGTAGTCTGAAGTGGCAAGATAGGAATTCACCCCTCCACTTT.